This T cell receptor beta chain was recorded in a study of shared clonotypes between healthy human individuals (TCRdb year 2020). With respect to the entire study: A couple of women and a few men aged 18 to 49 years were included in the cohort. For each donor, CD4 naive and CD4 memory were each run on three plates, CD8 naive on two plates, and CD8 memory on one plate. To estimate repertoire size and how much clonotype sharing occurs between individuals, the study deeply sequenced the blood TCR repertoires of 4 to 6 healthy adults. To increase sequencing depth and limit assay-specific biases, TCR repertoire library preparation and sequencing were carried out by different laboratories using diverse techniques. Each donor's leukapheresis produced roughly between about 0.8 and 10 billion PBMCs.

CD8 naive samples were obtained by positive selection for CCR7 among CD45RO-negative cells, yielding a CD45RA+CCR7+ population from which TemRA cells were excluded. The donors were healthy, HIV-negative adults with no recently reported acute infections or vaccinations. Only Caucasian adults living in Nashville, Tennessee, USA were represented among the donors. Blood was collected by leukapheresis, and PBMCs were isolated by Ficoll-Histopaque density gradient centrifugation and then cryopreserved in liquid nitrogen vapor phase. Analytical flow cytometry was used to check the purity and quantity of each magnetically sorted T cell population. Genomic DNA was isolated from every sorted fraction and measured by UV absorbance on a Nanodrop 2000c. Taken from the germline V gene, the CDR1 and CDR2 loops are KGHSH and LQKENI. The CDR3 measures 14 amino acids from cysteine to phenylalanine. Only the CDR3 DNA is retained, 42 bases long and in frame from the first base. Germline trimming: 6 bases from V, 6 bases from J; junction bases outside gene matches: 9.

For this clone: Its antigen is currently not known. Per-nucleotide qualities are absent, and no much larger clonotype sits a single base away.

General study outcomes and caveats: Clonotypes shared by all four sorted-subset donors showed higher generation probabilities than non-shared clonotypes. Sampling was restricted to blood, and TCR repertoires in tissues likely differ from the TCR repertoires found in blood. Sharing across a few donors was observed for approximately 5% of naive CD4, 3.5% of naive CD8, about 2.5% of memory CD4, and about 0.4% of memory CD8 clonotypes. Even with the large sequencing depth, rarefaction of the sorted-subset datasets indicated that sequencing was incomplete. Because the study included only a small number of donors, the genetic and exposure-history diversity represented was limited. Pairwise subsampling led to the expectation that sequencing depth would affect the degree of clonotype sharing among donors. Naive subsets generally had larger estimated clonotype richness than memory subsets did.

Using the deep immunoSEQ assay, multiplex PCR amplified TCR CDR3 regions from genomic DNA. For each cell subset, the extracted genomic DNA was distributed evenly across all wells of several immunoSEQ 96-well plates, and each plate served as one replicate. For sorted subsets, around 0.2 ug genomic DNA, equal to about 30,000 T cell genomes, was loaded into each replicate PCR. Purified libraries were quantified with a Qubit 3.0 fluorometer, sized on a Bioanalyzer 2100, and re-quantified with the KAPA Library Quantification kit. Each immunoSEQ 96-well plate was sequenced on its own single-read 150-cycle Illumina NextSeq 550 flow cell. As for the authors' bioinformatics: Because the immunoSEQ output held only junctional sequences and lacked quality scores, the filtering could not match the filtering applied to full-length reads. Sequences were annotated with PyIR, a Python wrapper for IgBLAST v1.9, using IMGT germline references to assign V/J genes and CDR3. Any read was removed if the V/J assignment was weak (E-value above 1e-6), the CDR3 was missing, or the read contained stop codons, out-of-frame junctions, or ambiguous translated residues. V3J clonotypes were defined as sequences sharing an identical inferred V gene, J gene, and CDR3 amino acid sequence. The percentage overlap between two repertoires was calculated by dividing the number of shared unique clonotypes by the size of the smaller repertoire. Richness of each repertoire was evaluated using RTK rarefaction, the Chao1 estimator, and Recon v2.1 estimates of unobserved clonotypes. OLGA was used to compute generation probabilities for all TCRbeta clonotypes that the gDNA method yielded from a handful of donors. In its TCRdb copy, this immuneACCESS table keeps in-frame sequences only and misses some clones. Where compared with another copy, unresolved V genes explain less than half of these, and the others have no known cause. The D gene and trimming were derived from the DNA, and the V and J assignments and clone size from that table. This sample is represented by roughly 850,000 clones; 90% to 97% of them were singletons. Under 0.25% of the sample rests with the top ten.

The sequence was obtained from a man aged 30 to 45 in good health. Sequenced sample: naive CD8+ T cells sorted from blood. This specimen's cell subset or site label, interpreted: CD45RA+CCR7+. The chain joins TRBV18 to TRBJ2-7, and TRBD1 aligns with 9 junction nucleotides. The CDR3 protein sequence reads: CASSTGTGKSEQYF. The DNA sequence is given as TGTGCCAGCTCTACCGGGACAGGGAAGTCCGAGCAGTACTTC.